Below are 18 T cell receptor beta chains sequenced from a single sample in a study of blood T cell repertoires in COVID-19. Data came from immunoSEQ multiplex PCR; TCRdb stores just in-frame clones and leaves some out. The data contain about 78,000 clones, approximately 86% of them singletons. The sequenced material came from peripheral blood. These TCRs come from a man between 50 and 59 years old with active or convalescent COVID-19.

The chain joins TRBV5-1 to TRBJ2-5, with D maybe TRBD2 (5 bases). V gave up 6 bases and J gave up 2 bases, with 14 bases separating them. The length of the CDR3 is 14 residues. Germline V gene data show CDR1 as SGHRS and CDR2 as YFSETQ. The CDR3 sequence: CASTRGPTQETQYF. CDR3 nucleotides: TGCGCCAGCACCCGGGGTCCGACTCAAGAGACCCAGTACTTC.

The V and J genes are TRBV18 and TRBJ2-6; TRBD1 matches at 11 bases. J was trimmed by 0 bases and V by 2 bases; bases with no gene match: 12. Germline assignment: CDR1 KGHSH and CDR2 LQKENI. CDR3 length: 21 amino acids. This CDR3 is CASSPSAPGQGGLSGANVLTF. The DNA for the CDR3 is TGTGCCAGCTCACCAAGCGCCCCGGGACAGGGGGGGCTCTCTGGGGCCAACGTCCTGACTTTC.

This clone has only one observation. The chain combines TRBV28 with TRBJ1-5; D might be TRBD1 (6 bases). The CDR3 covers 15 residues. CDR1 is MDHEN, CDR2 SYDVKM, per germline. V lost 7 bases, J lost 0 bases, and 13 bases lay in between. Here the CDR3 reads CASTPTGFSNQPQHF. CDR3 sequence (DNA): TGTGCCAGCACCCCGACAGGATTTAGCAATCAGCCCCAGCATTTT.

The chain links TRBV6-4 to TRBJ2-3; TRBD1 might be the D (6 bases). Per the germline V gene, CDR1 is MRHNA and CDR2 is SNTAGT. The V and J ends lost 0 bases and 0 bases respectively, with 7 bases between them. This CDR3 is built from 15 residues. The CDR3: CASSDSGQSTDTQYF. For the CDR3, the DNA is TGTGCCAGCAGTGACTCTGGACAGAGCACAGATACGCAGTATTTT.

This chain's CDR3 is CATSIRGDYEQYF. The CDR3 DNA follows: TGTGCCACCAGCATAAGGGGCGACTACGAGCAGTACTTC. V usage is TRBV15 and J usage is TRBJ2-7; D is possibly TRBD1 (5 bases). The V end was cut by 4 bases, the J end by 3 bases, with 10 bases between. Germline V gene data show CDR1 as LNHNV and CDR2 as YYDKDF (reference sequence). The CDR3 length is 13 residues.

The chain employs TRBV28 and TRBJ2-7, with D possibly matching TRBD1 (6 bases). Deletions cut 6 bases from V and 6 bases from J, with 12 bases between. The CDR3 contains 12 residues. Per the germline V gene, CDR1 is MDHEN and CDR2 is SYDVKM. Written as DNA, the CDR3 is TGTGCCAGCAGCCTACAGGGAGTCGAGCAGTACTTC. Residues: CASSLQGVEQYF.

The chain couples TRBV28 to TRBJ1-1, with a weak D call TRBD1 (5 bases). CDR1 MDHEN and CDR2 SYDVKM come from the germline V gene. Between the trimmed V and J ends, which lost 1 base and 1 base, there was a span of 13 bases. CDR3 size: 16 residues. The CDR3 coding sequence is TGTGCCAGCAGTTTATCCCTGACAGACCAGAACACTGAAGCTTTCTTT. The encoded protein is CASSLSLTDQNTEAFF.

The chain recombines TRBV2 with TRBJ1-5, with 12 positions matching TRBD1. CDR1 is SNHLY and CDR2 is FYNNEI in the germline V gene. The CDR3 totals 15 residues. The V segment lost 6 bases and the J segment 7 bases; nucleotides outside the gene matches: 7. The CDR3 DNA sequence: TGTGCCAGCAGGGGGACAGGGGGCGCGGGACAGCCCCAGCATTTT. This sequence encodes CASRGTGGAGQPQHF.

V is TRBV5-4 and J is TRBJ2-5; 9 nucleotides agree with TRBD1. Germline CDR1 and CDR2: SGHNT and YYREEE (reference sequence). The V segment lost 4 bases and the J segment 4 bases; nucleotides outside the gene matches: 5. The length of the CDR3 is 14 residues. The CDR3 is CASSVQGAGETQYF. CDR3 bases: TGTGCCAGCAGCGTACAGGGGGCAGGAGAGACCCAGTACTTC. Variable domain in full (rest from reference TRBV5-4 and TRBJ2-5): ETGVTQSPTHLIKTRGQQVTLRCSSQSGHNTVSWYQQALGQGPQFIFQYYREEENGRGNFPPRFSGLQFPNYSSELNVNALELDDSALYLCASSVQGAGETQYFGPGTRLLVL.

The CDR3 region is CASSLDRYEQYF. The CDR3 DNA is TGTGCCAGCAGTTTGGACAGATACGAGCAGTACTTC. The J gene is TRBJ2-7, the V gene TRBV28; D may be TRBD1 (6 bases). This CDR3 has 12 residues. V was pared by 3 bases and J by 4 bases, with 7 bases between. Germline CDR1 reads MDHEN; CDR2 reads SYDVKM.

Only one count was recorded for this clone. The genes are TRBV19 and TRBJ2-2; 10 bases line up with TRBD2. Unmatched junction bases numbered 8, after V lost 6 bases and J lost 4 bases. CDR3 length equals 16 residues. Per the germline V gene, CDR1 is LNHDA and CDR2 is SQIVND (reference sequence). The CDR3 here is CASSPLAGVGTGELFF. The DNA of the CDR3 is TGTGCCAGTAGCCCCCTAGCGGGGGTAGGCACCGGGGAGCTGTTTTTT.

The chain uses TRBV7-2 and TRBJ2-2, with 8 bases fitting TRBD2. The germline V gene has CDR1 SGHTA and CDR2 FQGNSA. This CDR3 comprises 12 residues. V shed 8 bases and J 5 bases; nucleotides not matched to a gene: 1. The CDR3 reads CASRGGTGELFF. In DNA form, the CDR3 reads TGTGCCAGCCGGGGGGGGACCGGGGAGCTGTTTTTT. Using reference TRBV7-2 and TRBJ2-2 for the parts outside the CDR3, the full variable domain is GAGVSQSPSNKVTEKGKDVELRCDPISGHTALYWYRQSLGQGLEFLIYFQGNSAPDKSGLPSDRFSAERTGGSVSTLTIQRTQQEDSAVYLCASRGGTGELFFGEGSRLTVL.

The CDR3 protein is CASSPENSGNTIYF. In DNA, the CDR3 is TGTGCCAGCTCACCTGAGAATTCCGGAAACACCATATATTTT. This chain links TRBV18 with TRBJ1-3; D remains ambiguous. CDR1 and CDR2 from the germline V gene are KGHSH and LQKENI. V gave up 3 bases and J gave up 4 bases, with 10 bases separating them. This CDR3 has 14 amino acids. The whole variable domain, filled in from reference TRBV18 and TRBJ1-3, reads NAGVMQNPRHLVRRRGQEARLRCSPMKGHSHVYWYRQLPEEGLKFMVYLQKENIIDESGMPKERFSAEFPKEGPSILRIQQVVRGDSAAYFCASSPENSGNTIYFGEGSWLTVV.

The rearrangement links TRBV5-4 to TRBJ2-5; TRBD2 agrees at 7 bases. Germline values: CDR1 SGHNT, CDR2 YYREEE (reference sequence). V shed 3 bases and J 5 bases; nucleotides not matched to a gene: 10. The CDR3 sequence is 15 residues long. The DNA of the CDR3 is TGTGCCAGCAGCTCCAGCGGGGCACAGCGGGAGACCCAGTACTTC. Its translation is CASSSSGAQRETQYF.

The CDR3 sequence is CASSSRQDSYEQYF. In nucleotides, the CDR3 is TGTGCCAGCAGCTCGAGACAGGACTCCTACGAGCAGTACTTC. The rearrangement links TRBV7-9 to TRBJ2-7; D is perhaps TRBD1 (6 bases). This CDR3 comprises 14 residues. Germline V gene sequence: CDR1 SEHNR, CDR2 FQNEAQ (reference sequence). V was clipped by 4 bases and J by 0 bases, with 10 bases between them.

V and J are TRBV9 and TRBJ1-6, with D possibly TRBD1 on 5 matching bases. The V gene lost 4 bases and the J gene lost 6 bases, with 17 bases spanning the gap. This CDR3 contains 16 residues. Looked up from germline, CDR1 is SGDLS and CDR2 is YYNGEE. The CDR3 DNA reads as TGTGCCAGCAGCTTCAAGCCGGGACTCCTTAATTCACCCCTCCACTTT. Protein sequence: CASSFKPGLLNSPLHF.

The chain recombines TRBV2 with TRBJ2-5; D is perhaps TRBD2 (5 bases). The germline gives CDR1 SNHLY, CDR2 FYNNEI. Trimming pared 1 base from V and 3 bases from J, leaving 15 bases between. The CDR3 is 16 residues long. CDR3 region: CASSEGAGWEKETQYF. The CDR3 DNA reads TGTGCCAGCAGTGAAGGGGCAGGCTGGGAGAAAGAGACCCAGTACTTC.

The V call is TRBV7-9, the J call TRBJ1-3; D might be TRBD1 (6 bases). CDR3 size: 16 residues. CDR1 is SEHNR, CDR2 FQNEAQ, per germline (reference sequence). The V gene lost 1 base and the J gene lost 0 bases, with 10 bases spanning the gap. This chain's CDR3 is CASSLVLDSSGNTIYF. Written as DNA, the CDR3 is TGTGCCAGCAGCTTAGTATTGGACAGCTCTGGAAACACCATATATTTT.